This T cell receptor (beta chain) was captured by sequencing in a study of blood T cell repertoires in COVID-19 (TCRdb year 2020). Describing the broader study: Samples covering the acute and convalescent phases of COVID-19 were provided by collaborators in the United States, Italy and Spain. The material from the prospective study consisted of cDNA or gDNA derived from T cells, B-cell-depleted T cells, or PBMCs. Subjects who had been exposed to COVID-19, were actively infected with it, or had recovered from it provided the deeply sampled blood TCRbeta repertoires that made up the dataset. The repertoires were made available in a free public database intended to serve as a resource for research on the immune response to SARS-CoV-2. Samples came from the ongoing ImmuneRACE study (first 160 participants) plus 1,254 subjects from 6 global collaborators. Sample metadata almost always included a de-identified subject ID, COVID-19 status, age in years and sex. Where available, HLA class I and class II types were taken from metadata supplied by the sample provider and were not determined by assay-based typing. Here is what the overall study found, with its caveats: The quantity of clinical and demographic metadata differed by source and by participant and was supplied without curation.

The germline V gene supplies CDR1 SNHLY and CDR2 FYNNEI. Spanning cysteine to phenylalanine, the CDR3 consists of 15 amino acids. CDR3 DNA is the only sequence kept; it has 45 bases, read in frame from the first base. The junction shows trimming of 8 bases on V and 2 bases on J, and the gene matches do not reach 10 bases of it. A word on this clone: The antigen it recognizes is unknown. No per-base quality is available; no much larger clone lies one base away.

TCRbeta CDR3 regions were amplified from genomic DNA using the immunoSEQ Assay, a bias-controlled multiplex PCR. Turning to the authors' computational methods: The number of nucleated cells in each sample was estimated by amplification of reference gene primers within the assay. To quantify the absolute abundance of each unique TCRbeta CDR3 rearrangement, sequence reads were collapsed and filtered. Productive Simpson clonality was computed per sample as the square root of Simpson's diversity index over productive rearrangements. The clones in this table, taken by TCRdb from immuneACCESS, are in-frame only. Not every clone is retained; where verified, under half of the shortfall comes from an unresolved V gene, and the cause of the rest is unknown. That table furnishes V, J and clone size, whereas the DNA furnished D and trimming. The sample table holds approximately 39,000 clones, of which 80% to 90% were seen once. Of the sample, less than 25% falls within the top ten clones.

Collaborating institutions collected whole blood in K2EDTA tubes following their own protocols. For TCRbeta analysis, collaborators shipped samples in one of three forms: frozen whole blood, isolated PBMCs, or DNA extracted from either of those sample types. Material for sequencing was peripheral blood. The chain couples TRBV2 to TRBJ2-5, with 8 bases aligning to TRBD2. The sequence came from a man in his fifties or sixties with active or convalescent COVID-19. The CDR3 reads CASSPGGTRQETQYF. The DNA sequence is TGTGCCAGCTCCCCGGGAGGGACACGACAAGAGACCCAGTACTTC.